This T cell receptor (beta chain) was recovered during a study of blood T cell repertoires in COVID-19. Study-wide context: Whether acute or convalescent, the COVID-19 samples came from the United States, Italy and Spain. Sources were T cells, B-cell-depleted T cells, or PBMCs; the material itself was cDNA or gDNA.

The assay was immunoSEQ multiplex PCR, and TCRdb's table has in-frame clones only and misses some. Of around 70,000 clones in the sample, roughly 90% were seen once. The V gene lost 7 bases and the J gene lost 3 bases, with 10 bases spanning the gap. Looked up from germline, CDR1 is MDHEN and CDR2 is SYDVKM. CDR3 length equals 13 residues. This receptor was taken from a woman in her sixties or seventies with active COVID-19. Sample: peripheral blood. The V call is TRBV28, the J call TRBJ2-1; D ambiguous. The CDR3 DNA reads as TGTGCCAGCATTGGGCGATTCTACAATGAGCAGTTCTTC. As protein: CASIGRFYNEQFF.